This record looks at one T cell receptor beta chain sequence and its context. Its antigen is not known. In TCRdb, the reads were re-called with MiXCR into one record per CDR3 protein. The sample has under 300,000 distinct CDR3 sequences; around 20% are singletons. The sample is drawn from a study of T cell repertoires in cytomegalovirus infection. Study details: Carrying CMV and the relevant HLA type showed in public TCR beta signatures. General study findings and limits: Accumulated public TCR beta family frequency recognized individuals carrying CMV together with the relevant HLA.

Trimming cost V 0 bases and J 3 bases; bases outside gene matches: 8. The CDR3 runs to 17 residues. CDR1 and CDR2 from the germline V gene are LGHNA and YNFKEQ. The TCR comes from a human donor in good health (CMV status not recorded). Some clones in this sample may be carry-over from other donors' samples. The sequenced sample was cultured PBMCs, obtained from culture after CMV antigen stimulation. This sequence joins TRBV4-2 and TRBJ2-1, with 7 bases matching TRBD2. In DNA form, the CDR3 reads TGTGCCAGCAGCCAAGATTTTAGTAGCGGGCACTACAATGAGCAGTTCTTC. Translation gives CASSQDFSSGHYNEQFF.